The 9 T cell receptor beta chains below all came from one sample that was sequenced in a study of blood T cell repertoires in COVID-19. TCRdb's copy holds only in-frame clones and misses some; the assay was immunoSEQ multiplex PCR. Of some 250,000 clones detected, approximately 83% appear once; the ten largest clones hold 3% to 4%. Specimen: PBMCs or T cells enriched from blood (not recorded which). These TCRs come from a woman in her forties with acute COVID-19.

The J gene is TRBJ1-3, the V gene TRBV18; the match to TRBD1 covers 8 bases. The germline V gene encodes CDR1 KGHSH and CDR2 LQKENI. The V gene end was trimmed by 6 bases and the J gene end by 0 bases; junction bases not matched to a gene: 13. The CDR3 contains 18 residues. CDR3 protein: CASSPTPWTGSSGNTIYF. The CDR3 region has the DNA TGTGCCAGCTCCCCAACCCCCTGGACAGGGAGCTCTGGAAACACCATATATTTT.

This sequence joins TRBV20-1 and TRBJ1-2; no clear D. Germline loops: CDR1 DFQATT, CDR2 SNEGSKA (reference sequence). There are 11 residues in the CDR3. V was shortened by 5 bases and J by 8 bases, with 12 bases between the two germline ends. The CDR3 is CSAYRGGGYTF. The CDR3 DNA follows: TGCAGTGCTTACCGGGGAGGAGGCTACACCTTC.

The chain is built from TRBV7-9 and TRBJ2-5; 10 positions agree with TRBD2. Germline CDR1 and CDR2: SEHNR and FQNEAQ (reference sequence). The J segment lost 5 bases and the V segment lost 2 bases, leaving 11 bases of the junction unmatched. This CDR3 has 17 residues. The CDR3 loop reads CASSLLHLAGASETQYF. For the CDR3, the DNA is TGTGCCAGCAGCTTACTTCACCTAGCGGGAGCCTCCGAGACCCAGTACTTC.

This clone has just a few counts. This chain joins TRBV12-5 and TRBJ2-1; 12 nucleotides agree with TRBD2. V dropped 1 base and J dropped 3; count of bases not matched to a gene: 10. From germline, CDR1 is LGHNT and CDR2 FRNRAP. This CDR3 is 19 amino acids long. CDR3 in amino acids: CASGLETSGRDSNYNEQFF. In DNA form, the CDR3 reads TGTGCTAGTGGTTTGGAGACTAGCGGGAGAGATAGTAACTACAATGAGCAGTTCTTC.

V is TRBV7-6 and J is TRBJ2-2; TRBD2 matches 14 bases. Per the germline V gene, CDR1 is SGHVS and CDR2 is FNYEAQ. The CDR3 runs 15 residues. Trimming removed 3 bases from V and 8 bases from J; junction bases left unmatched: 2. As DNA, the CDR3 is TGTGCCAGCAGCTTTGGACTAGCGGGAGGTGGGGAGCTGTTTTTT. It is translated as CASSFGLAGGGELFF.

The rearrangement links TRBV5-4 to TRBJ2-1; 8 bases align to TRBD2. This CDR3 has 14 residues. Looked up from germline, CDR1 is SGHNT and CDR2 is YYREEE (reference sequence). J lost 6 bases, V lost 2 bases, and 4 bases had no gene match. CDR3 residues: CASSFRAGGNEQFF. CDR3 DNA sequence: TGTGCCAGCAGCTTCAGGGCGGGGGGCAATGAGCAGTTCTTC. Drawing the rest from reference TRBV5-4 and TRBJ2-1, the complete variable domain is ETGVTQSPTHLIKTRGQQVTLRCSSQSGHNTVSWYQQALGQGPQFIFQYYREEENGRGNFPPRFSGLQFPNYSSELNVNALELDDSALYLCASSFRAGGNEQFFGPGTRLTVL.

This sequence joins TRBV14 and TRBJ2-7; TRBD1 agrees at 9 bases. The CDR3 spans 17 residues. Germline V gene data show CDR1 as SGHDN and CDR2 as FVKESK. V was clipped by 2 bases and J by 6 bases; unmatched bases: 14. CDR3: CASSQWGQGLVGLEQYF. CDR3 nucleotide sequence: TGTGCCAGCAGCCAATGGGGACAGGGCCTCGTCGGACTCGAGCAGTACTTC.

The rearrangement links TRBV5-1 to TRBJ1-2; 9 nucleotides agree with TRBD1. The CDR3 is made up of 15 amino acids. Unmatched junction bases numbered 5, after V lost 0 bases and J lost 5 bases. CDR1 SGHRS and CDR2 YFSETQ come from the germline V gene. CDR3 DNA: TGCGCCAGCAGCTTGGTTCCAGGACAGGGGTATGGCTACACCTTC. Translation: CASSLVPGQGYGYTF.

This chain connects TRBV3-1 (or the pseudogene TRBV3-2) to TRBJ1-5; D is uncertain. V lost 4 bases, J lost 5 bases, and 6 bases lay in between. The CDR3 consists of 12 residues. CDR1 LGHDT and CDR2 YNNKEL come from the germline V gene (reference sequence). The CDR3 protein is CASSLNDQPQHF. In nucleotides, the CDR3 is TGTGCCAGCAGCCTTAATGATCAGCCCCAGCATTTT.